These T cell receptor beta chains were read from a single sample in a study of spatial heterogeneity in lung cancer. MiXCR, run by TCRdb on the 5' RACE reads, gives a single entry per CDR3 protein. Of over 10,000 distinct CDR3 sequences detected, 3% to 4.5% appear once; the ten largest clones hold 8%. The sequencing used lung tumor tissue, collected at surgery. The receptor set was obtained from a male donor with early-stage non-small cell lung cancer. The CDR3 runs from the conserved cysteine through the conserved F or W. Each record gives: CDR3 protein, V gene, J gene.

cdr3_aa: CASSHTGNTIYF
v_call: TRBV6-2/TRBV6-3
j_call: TRBJ1-3

cdr3_aa: CAWSAEMSSYNSPLHF
v_call: TRBV30
j_call: TRBJ1-6

cdr3_aa: CASSLNWGRTEAFF
v_call: TRBV5-5
j_call: TRBJ1-1

cdr3_aa: CASSLWARQADTQYF
v_call: TRBV27
j_call: TRBJ2-3

cdr3_aa: CASSPQVPGELFF
v_call: TRBV7-3
j_call: TRBJ2-2

cdr3_aa: CASSINLYSNQPQHF
v_call: TRBV19
j_call: TRBJ1-5

cdr3_aa: CASSPGTSGSRGEQYF
v_call: TRBV5-4
j_call: TRBJ2-7

cdr3_aa: CASSQGGPNQRGEQFF
v_call: TRBV12-3/TRBV12-4
j_call: TRBJ2-1

cdr3_aa: CASLLRDIPQGDGYTF
v_call: TRBV25-1
j_call: TRBJ1-2

cdr3_aa: CASSRQWTFRGETQYF
v_call: TRBV5-1
j_call: TRBJ2-5

cdr3_aa: CASGLWGPSTDTQYF
v_call: TRBV12-5
j_call: TRBJ2-3

cdr3_aa: CASSQEVATQYF
v_call: TRBV3-1
j_call: TRBJ2-3

cdr3_aa: CASSSGRLAGVPGELFF
v_call: TRBV7-3
j_call: TRBJ2-2

cdr3_aa: CASSFGTSYNEQFF
v_call: TRBV7-6
j_call: TRBJ2-1

cdr3_aa: CAWSDGYTEAFF
v_call: TRBV30
j_call: TRBJ1-1

cdr3_aa: CASSLVGGGISTDTQYF
v_call: TRBV7-8
j_call: TRBJ2-3

cdr3_aa: CATEGVGKNIQYF
v_call: TRBV10-3
j_call: TRBJ2-4

cdr3_aa: CASSRTGLSGSPLHF
v_call: TRBV14
j_call: TRBJ1-6

cdr3_aa: CSARFSGNQPQHF
v_call: TRBV20-1
j_call: TRBJ1-5

cdr3_aa: CASSRDSFPDTQYF
v_call: TRBV25-1
j_call: TRBJ2-3

cdr3_aa: CASSLGGAGRDNEQFF
v_call: TRBV7-8
j_call: TRBJ2-1

cdr3_aa: CASSTRTSGSTDTQYF
v_call: TRBV7-9
j_call: TRBJ2-3

cdr3_aa: CASSTEQGDYSGANVLTF
v_call: TRBV5-5
j_call: TRBJ2-6

cdr3_aa: CASTPTTGKRQQYF
v_call: TRBV19
j_call: TRBJ2-7

cdr3_aa: CASSKTQGTGELFF
v_call: TRBV7-8
j_call: TRBJ2-2

cdr3_aa: CASSFQGNEPGELFF
v_call: TRBV5-1
j_call: TRBJ2-2